The 20 T cell receptor beta chains presented below share a single source sample, sequenced in a study of blood T cell repertoires in COVID-19. Assay used: immunoSEQ multiplex PCR; TCRdb lists only in-frame clones, some missing. The table shows approximately 240,000 clones, with 82% occurring only once. Sequencing used peripheral blood. The receptors originated from a woman aged 80 or over with active or convalescent COVID-19.

This rearrangement joins TRBV15 to TRBJ2-7, with D unresolved. Trimming removed 0 bases from V and 6 bases from J, with 9 bases in between. Germline CDR1 LNHNV, CDR2 YYDKDF (reference sequence). The CDR3 runs to 13 residues. The CDR3 region is CATSRDVLGEQYF. DNA of the CDR3: TGTGCCACCAGCAGAGATGTCCTCGGCGAGCAGTACTTC.

This clone turned up a few times. The chain links TRBV24-1 to TRBJ2-3; tentative D call: TRBD1 (6 bases). The CDR3 extends over 17 amino acids. The germline gives CDR1 KGHDR, CDR2 SFDVKD. V shed 0 bases and J shed 0 bases, with 12 bases lying between them. The CDR3 spells CATSDLGAGESTDTQYF. The CDR3 region has the DNA TGTGCCACCAGTGATTTGGGTGCAGGGGAAAGCACAGATACGCAGTATTTT.

This clone was picked up one time. The chain links TRBV19 to TRBJ1-5, with 8 nucleotides matching TRBD1. Germline CDR1 is LNHDA and CDR2 is SQIVND (reference sequence). The CDR3 contains 15 residues. V was clipped by 6 bases and J by 3 bases; unmatched bases: 7. The CDR3 loop reads CASSRDRPLNQPQHF. For the CDR3, the DNA is TGTGCCAGTAGCAGGGACAGGCCCCTCAATCAGCCCCAGCATTTT. Based on the CDR3 plus reference TRBV19 and TRBJ1-5, the full variable domain is DGGITQSPKYLFRKEGQNVTLSCEQNLNHDAMYWYRQDPGQGLRLIYYSQIVNDFQKGDIAEGYSVSREKKESFPLTVTSAQKNPTAFYLCASSRDRPLNQPQHFGDGTRLSIL.

The rearrangement links TRBV16 to TRBJ1-1, with 11 bases aligning to TRBD1. CDR3 length: 14 amino acids. With V trimmed by 8 bases and J by 8 bases, 10 bases remained unmatched. Germline lookup yields CDR1 KGHSY and CDR2 FQNENV. The CDR3 loop is CASGRTGGISEAFF. The CDR3 nucleotides read TGTGCCAGCGGGAGGACAGGGGGCATCTCGGAAGCTTTCTTT.

This clone was counted a single time. The V call is TRBV18, the J call TRBJ1-1, with unresolved D. The germline gives CDR1 KGHSH, CDR2 LQKENI. The length of the CDR3 is 13 residues. The V gene lost 3 bases and the J gene lost 4 bases, with 9 bases spanning the gap. This chain's CDR3 is CASSPGTITEAFF. The DNA for the CDR3 is TGTGCCAGCTCACCGGGCACGATCACTGAAGCTTTCTTT.

The rearrangement links TRBV6-5 to TRBJ1-1; D is perhaps TRBD1 (6 bases). Germline CDR1 MNHEY, CDR2 SVGAGI. V gave up 6 bases and J gave up 4 bases, with 12 bases separating them. The CDR3 contains 13 residues. CDR3 DNA: TGTGCCAGCAGCGTTTTAGGGGGCACTGAAGCTTTCTTT. This encodes CASSVLGGTEAFF.

The gene calls are TRBV14 and TRBJ2-7; TRBD2 is a possible D gene (6 bases). The germline CDR1 and CDR2 sequences are SGHDN and FVKESK. This CDR3 is 14 amino acids long. The V gene lost 3 bases and the J gene lost 3 bases, with 12 bases spanning the gap. Here the CDR3 reads CASSQTRSSYEQYF. The CDR3 nucleotides are TGTGCCAGCAGCCAGACTAGGTCGAGCTACGAGCAGTACTTC.

The chain has TRBV29-1 and TRBJ2-4, with no clear D. The length of the CDR3 is 14 residues. In germline, CDR1 is SQVTM, CDR2 ANQGSEA. Trimming cost V 0 bases and J 2 bases, with 8 bases left between them. The CDR3 coding sequence is TGCAGCGTTGAAGATTCGGGTTCCAAAAACATTCAGTACTTC. The encoded protein is CSVEDSGSKNIQYF.

The rearrangement joins TRBV19 to TRBJ1-4; TRBD1 matches 8 bases. J gave up 8 bases and V 4 bases, and 12 bases lay outside the gene matches. CDR1 is LNHDA and CDR2 is SQIVND in the germline V gene (reference sequence). This CDR3 spans 16 amino acids. CDR3 sequence reads: CASSSAGAGGYEKLFF. The CDR3 region has the DNA TGTGCCAGTAGTAGCGCCGGGGCAGGGGGCTACGAAAAACTGTTTTTT.

This chain connects TRBV3-1 (or the pseudogene TRBV3-2) to TRBJ1-1, with 8 bases that match TRBD1. V was pared by 1 base and J by 5 bases, with 6 bases of the junction left unmatched. This CDR3 is 15 amino acids long. Per the germline V gene, CDR1 is LGHDT and CDR2 is YNNKEL (reference sequence). The CDR3 sequence is CASSQVTGGGTEAFF. The DNA for the CDR3 is TGTGCCAGCAGCCAAGTAACAGGGGGAGGTACTGAAGCTTTCTTT.

The rearrangement joins TRBV24-1 to TRBJ1-5, with D hard to call. This CDR3 is built from 15 residues. V was clipped by 9 bases and J by 2 bases, with 16 bases between them. CDR1 KGHDR and CDR2 SFDVKD come from the germline V gene. CDR3 protein: CATAAGRRGNQPQHF. CDR3 coding DNA: TGTGCCACCGCTGCTGGTAGGAGGGGCAATCAGCCCCAGCATTTT.

CDR3 DNA sequence: TGTGCCAGCAGTGAAGTTCGGGGAATACGCACAGATACGCAGTATTTT. This translates into CASSEVRGIRTDTQYF. This rearrangement joins TRBV6-1 to TRBJ2-3, with D possibly TRBD2 on 5 matching bases. CDR1 MNHNS and CDR2 SASEGT come from the germline V gene. This CDR3 is 16 amino acids long. The V and J ends lost 1 base and 1 base respectively, with 12 bases between them.

This chain links TRBV2 with TRBJ2-3, with 15 positions matching TRBD2. CDR3 length: 18 residues. V lost 5 bases, J lost 2 bases, and 8 bases stayed unmatched. Germline-derived CDR1 and CDR2 are SNHLY and FYNNEI. The DNA of the CDR3 is TGTGCCAGCAGTTGGCCTGGGACTAGCGGGGGGACCACAGATACGCAGTATTTT. Amino acid sequence: CASSWPGTSGGTTDTQYF.

V and J are TRBV5-1 and TRBJ2-1; D might be TRBD1 (5 bases). The germline gives CDR1 SGHRS, CDR2 YFSETQ. The V end lost 7 bases, the J end lost 4 bases, and 12 bases lay between the germline ends. The CDR3 covers 13 residues. CDR3: CASGAEEYNEQFF. The CDR3 bases are TGCGCCAGCGGGGCAGAGGAATACAATGAGCAGTTCTTC.

The chain couples TRBV3-1 (or the pseudogene TRBV3-2) to TRBJ1-6, with D possibly matching TRBD1 (6 bases). CDR3 size: 14 residues. Germline CDR1 reads LGHDT; CDR2 reads YNNKEL (reference sequence). Trimming cost V 3 bases and J 10 bases, with 13 bases left between them. The CDR3 region is CASSQGHGNSPLHF. The CDR3 DNA sequence: TGTGCCAGCAGCCAGGGACACGGAAACTCACCCCTCCACTTT.

The chain is built from TRBV2 and TRBJ2-1, with D uncertain. V dropped 7 bases and J dropped 4 bases, with 8 bases sitting between them. The germline gives CDR1 SNHLY, CDR2 FYNNEI. The CDR3 length is 12 residues. CDR3 nucleotides: TGTGCCAGCACCCGACTTTACAATGAGCAGTTCTTC. Its protein product is CASTRLYNEQFF.

The chain links TRBV18 to TRBJ1-2, with 10 bases that match TRBD1. The CDR3 consists of 15 residues. Germline V lookup: CDR1 KGHSH, CDR2 LQKENI. Unmatched junction bases numbered 8, after V lost 3 bases and J lost 7 bases. DNA of the CDR3: TGTGCCAGCTCACCGACAGGGGGCGAACCCGGTGGCTACACCTTC. Translation gives CASSPTGGEPGGYTF.

The chain uses TRBV28 and TRBJ2-7; D may be TRBD1 (5 bases). V lost 5 bases, J lost 4 bases, and 27 bases lay in between. Per the germline V gene, CDR1 is MDHEN and CDR2 is SYDVKM. CDR3 length equals 18 residues. The CDR3 coding sequence is TGTGCCAGCAGTGGGGCTCTTAGTTATACATTTTCCCCATACGAGCAGTACTTC. Translation gives CASSGALSYTFSPYEQYF. Combining the CDR3 with reference TRBV28 and TRBJ2-7 gives the whole variable domain DVKVTQSSRYLVKRTGEKVFLECVQDMDHENMFWYRQDPGLGLRLIYFSYDVKMKEKGDIPEGYSVSREKKERFSLILESASTNQTSMYLCASSGALSYTFSPYEQYFGPGTRLTVT.

This clone was detected a few times. This sequence joins TRBV7-2 and TRBJ1-2, with D possibly TRBD1 on 6 matching bases. V lost 3 bases, J lost 7 bases, and 15 bases lay in between. Looked up from germline, CDR1 is SGHTA and CDR2 is FQGNSA. The CDR3 has 14 residues. The CDR3 DNA follows: TGTGCCAGCAGCTTTTTCGGTCAGGGGACTGGCTACACCTTC. Translation gives CASSFFGQGTGYTF. The whole variable domain, filled in from reference TRBV7-2 and TRBJ1-2, reads GAGVSQSPSNKVTEKGKDVELRCDPISGHTALYWYRQSLGQGLEFLIYFQGNSAPDKSGLPSDRFSAERTGGSVSTLTIQRTQQEDSAVYLCASSFFGQGTGYTFGSGTRLTVV.

The chain couples TRBV18 to TRBJ1-4; D is possibly TRBD1 (5 bases). Trimming left V 3 bases short and J 5 bases short, with 16 bases between. CDR1 and CDR2 (germline): KGHSH, LQKENI. The CDR3 sequence is 16 residues long. CDR3: CASSPRSPRGNEKLFF. Written as DNA, the CDR3 is TGTGCCAGCTCACCGAGAAGCCCTAGGGGAAATGAAAAACTGTTTTTT. Variable domain in full (rest from reference TRBV18 and TRBJ1-4): NAGVMQNPRHLVRRRGQEARLRCSPMKGHSHVYWYRQLPEEGLKFMVYLQKENIIDESGMPKERFSAEFPKEGPSILRIQQVVRGDSAAYFCASSPRSPRGNEKLFFGSGTQLSVL.